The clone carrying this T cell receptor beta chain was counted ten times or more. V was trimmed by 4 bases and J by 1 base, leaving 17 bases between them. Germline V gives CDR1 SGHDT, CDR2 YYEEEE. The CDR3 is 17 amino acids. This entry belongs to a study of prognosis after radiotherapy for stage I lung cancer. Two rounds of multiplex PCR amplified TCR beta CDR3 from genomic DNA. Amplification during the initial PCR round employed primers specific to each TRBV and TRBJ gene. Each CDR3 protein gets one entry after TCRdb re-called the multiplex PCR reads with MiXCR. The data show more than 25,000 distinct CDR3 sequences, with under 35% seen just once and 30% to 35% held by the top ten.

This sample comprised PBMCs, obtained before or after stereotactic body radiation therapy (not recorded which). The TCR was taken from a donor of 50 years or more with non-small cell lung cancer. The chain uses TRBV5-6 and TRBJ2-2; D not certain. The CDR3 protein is CASSLPPFRLNTGELFF. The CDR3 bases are TGTGCCAGCAGCCTACCACCCTTCCGACTGAACACCGGGGAGCTGTTTTTT.